This T cell receptor beta chain comes out of a study of cytomegalovirus exposure and HLA in healthy donors. PCR was performed using 60 Vbeta and 13 Jbeta primers. Clones were sequenced by immunoSEQ multiplex PCR, and TCRdb holds only the in-frame ones, with some missing. This sample carries under 200,000 clones, roughly 80% of them seen once, and the ten largest clones take more than 1.2%. As regards this clone: Its antigen is currently unknown.

Study-wide results and caveats: The authors listed about 170 TCR beta chains as cytomegalovirus-associated. Several of the most significant clusters appeared linked to common viral pathogens, based on a later analysis.

The sequence was collected from a man aged 18 to 29 in good health and CMV-seronegative. Sequenced: PBMCs.

The CDR3 coding sequence is TGTGCCAGTAGTCCAACTCCGGGTAGCGGGAGCTCCTACGAGCAGTACTTC. Its protein is CASSPTPGSGSSYEQYF. The chain has TRBV19 and TRBJ2-7; 9 nucleotides agree with TRBD2. The CDR3 sequence is 17 residues long. Trimming removed 5 bases from V and 0 bases from J; junction bases left unmatched: 11. Germline V gives CDR1 LNHDA, CDR2 SQIVND (reference sequence).